These 22 T cell receptor beta chains originate from one sample sequenced in a study of early T cells in non-severe SARS-CoV-2 infection. Each CDR3 protein is one row after TCRdb ran MiXCR on the 5' RACE reads. The sample comprises about 38,000 distinct CDR3 sequences, approximately 4.6% of which are singletons, and 15% to 20% rests with the top ten. The specimen sequenced was whole blood. The receptors were gathered from an adult who was a healthcare worker with PCR-confirmed SARS-CoV-2 infection or an uninfected control (not recorded which).

This clonotype was observed a few times. V is TRBV7-9 and J is TRBJ2-7; D not certain. This CDR3 is built from 13 residues. Trimming stripped 1 base from V and 3 bases from J, with 7 bases between. Germline V lookup: CDR1 SEHNR, CDR2 FQNEAQ (reference sequence). CDR3 sequence (DNA): TGTGCCAGCAGCTTAGTTGGCAACTACGAGCAGTACTTC. Residues: CASSLVGNYEQYF.

Ten or more counts support this clonotype. The rearrangement joins TRBV20-1 to TRBJ1-1; 7 positions agree with TRBD1. This CDR3 comprises 14 residues. The V segment lost 4 bases and the J segment 0 bases; nucleotides outside the gene matches: 5. Per germline, CDR1 DFQATT and CDR2 SNEGSKA (reference sequence). The CDR3 DNA reads as TGCAGTGCTAATACAGGGGTCCTGAACACTGAAGCTTTCTTT. Translating it yields CSANTGVLNTEAFF.

This clonotype was recorded at least ten times. The rearrangement links TRBV12-3 or TRBV12-4 to TRBJ1-1; D uncertain. Trimming shortened V by 6 bases and J by 8 bases, and 19 bases separated the two germline ends. The CDR3 loop spans 14 amino acids. DNA for the CDR3: TGTGCCAGCAGCCCCGGGCCGAGACGCCGAGAAGCTTTCTTT. This encodes CASSPGPRRREAFF.

In its sample, this clonotype was seen many times. V usage is TRBV19 and J usage is TRBJ1-1; D gene uncertain. Germline values: CDR1 LNHDA, CDR2 SQIVND (reference sequence). The CDR3 consists of 13 residues. V dropped 8 bases and J dropped 1 base, with 11 bases sitting between them. This CDR3 reads CASVRAANTEAFF. The DNA of the CDR3 is TGTGCCAGTGTCCGGGCAGCGAACACTGAAGCTTTCTTT.

There are many counts of this clonotype. V gene TRBV5-4 combines with J gene TRBJ1-3; 8 positions match TRBD1. Germline loops: CDR1 SGHNT, CDR2 YYREEE (reference sequence). V lost 1 base, J lost 8 bases, and 2 bases stayed unmatched. The CDR3 is 13 amino acids. In DNA form, the CDR3 reads TGTGCCAGCAGCTTGACAGGGGGTGACACCATATATTTT. It specifies CASSLTGGDTIYF.

At least ten counts were recorded for this clonotype. The CDR3 sequence is CSVRGQAEAFF. The CDR3 DNA follows: TGCAGCGTTAGGGGCCAGGCTGAAGCTTTCTTT. The rearrangement uses TRBV29-1 and TRBJ1-1, with a weak D call TRBD1 (5 bases). V was cut by 5 bases and J by 6 bases, with 10 bases left in between. The germline gives CDR1 SQVTM, CDR2 ANQGSEA. The CDR3 length is 11 residues.

This clonotype was picked up a small number of times. The chain carries TRBV12-3 or TRBV12-4 and TRBJ2-7, with 8 positions matching TRBD1. CDR3 length: 15 residues. V was pared by 8 bases and J by 0 bases, with 9 bases of the junction left unmatched. CDR3 nucleotides: TGTGCCAGCGGCCTCTCGGGACAGGCCTCCTACGAGCAGTACTTC. Translated: CASGLSGQASYEQYF.

This clonotype was detected a few times. The rearrangement joins TRBV5-1 to TRBJ1-5, with D hard to call. This CDR3 has 13 residues. V lost 3 bases and J lost 4, with 8 bases in between. Germline V gene data show CDR1 as SGHRS and CDR2 as YFSETQ. CDR3 DNA: TGCGCCAGCAGCTGGGGTGAGAATCAGCCCCAGCATTTT. Its translation: CASSWGENQPQHF.

This clonotype turned up a few times. The rearrangement joins TRBV12-3 or TRBV12-4 to TRBJ1-1; D possibly corresponds to TRBD1 (5 bases). This CDR3 contains 16 residues. The ends were cut back, 5 bases at V and 0 bases at J, with 16 bases in the middle. The CDR3 DNA reads TGTGCCAGCAGTCCGGGACGGAGGAGGTTGAACACTGAAGCTTTCTTT. Encoded protein: CASSPGRRRLNTEAFF.

This clonotype was observed at least ten times. This rearrangement joins TRBV29-1 to TRBJ1-1, with unresolved D. V dropped 7 bases and J dropped 1 base, with 10 bases sitting between them. The germline gives CDR1 SQVTM, CDR2 ANQGSEA. This CDR3 comprises 12 residues. This CDR3 reads CSAGRKNTEAFF. The CDR3 coding sequence is TGCAGCGCGGGGAGAAAGAACACTGAAGCTTTCTTT.

This clonotype was counted at least ten times. The V call is TRBV7-2, the J call TRBJ1-1, with 9 bases aligning to TRBD1. CDR3 length: 14 amino acids. The ends lost 5 bases at V and 4 bases at J; junction bases unmatched: 5. CDR1 is SGHTA, CDR2 FQGNSA, per germline. CDR3 bases: TGTGCCAGCAGCACACAGGGGGCCGGCACTGAAGCTTTCTTT. This encodes CASSTQGAGTEAFF.

This clonotype was recorded many times. The chain joins TRBV7-3 to TRBJ2-3, with 9 bases that match TRBD2. CDR3 length: 15 amino acids. The ends lost 4 bases at V and 0 bases at J; junction bases unmatched: 2. Germline V lookup: CDR1 SGHTA, CDR2 FQGTGA. The CDR3 nucleotides read TGTGCCAGCAGCTCTCTAGCGGGGAGCACAGATACGCAGTATTTT. This translates into CASSSLAGSTDTQYF.

This clonotype was recorded at least ten times. J is TRBJ1-6 and V is TRBV7-8, with no clear D. The V end lost 0 bases, the J end lost 0 bases, and 9 bases lay between the germline ends. Germline V gene lookup returns CDR1 SGHVS and CDR2 FQNEAQ. The CDR3 has 17 amino acids. CDR3 nucleotides: TGTGCCAGCAGCTTAGCGCAGCAACCCTCCTATAATTCACCCCTCCACTTT. This codes for CASSLAQQPSYNSPLHF.

The J gene is TRBJ2-7, the V gene TRBV4-1; D is uncertain. The germline V gene has CDR1 MGHRA and CDR2 YSYEKL. Between the trimmed V and J ends, which lost 1 base and 8 bases, there was a span of 21 bases. The CDR3 is made up of 16 amino acids. CDR3 residues: CASSQAEIDTLSKQYF. As DNA, the CDR3 is TGCGCCAGCAGCCAAGCTGAAATCGACACGTTAAGTAAGCAGTACTTC.

This clonotype was counted between two and nine times. The chain recombines TRBV4-1 with TRBJ2-2; D call uncertain. V was pared by 8 bases and J by 3 bases, with 7 bases between. CDR1 is MGHRA and CDR2 is YSYEKL in the germline V gene. CDR3 length: 12 amino acids. The DNA of the CDR3 is TGCGCCAGCGGATCCTACACCGGGGAGCTGTTTTTT. This gives the protein CASGSYTGELFF.

This clonotype was observed many times. This sequence joins TRBV3-1 and TRBJ2-3; 8 bases align to TRBD1. Germline CDR1 LGHDT, CDR2 YNNKEL (reference sequence). The CDR3 spans 19 residues. Unmatched junction bases numbered 12, after V lost 0 bases and J lost 1 base. For the CDR3, the DNA is TGTGCCAGCAGCCAAGACGGGGGCTTTTGGGGACAGGGCACAGATACGCAGTATTTT. Its protein product is CASSQDGGFWGQGTDTQYF.

A few counts support this clonotype. The chain uses TRBV12-3 or TRBV12-4 and TRBJ1-2; D unclear. Trimming stripped 4 bases from V and 2 bases from J, with 14 bases between. This CDR3 is 15 amino acids long. CDR3 nucleotides: TGTGCCAGCAGTTCTCCCTTTGGTTTCAACTATGGCTACACCTTC. Its translation: CASSSPFGFNYGYTF.

This clonotype was counted ten times or more. CDR3 DNA sequence: TGTGCCAGCAGGCCCACAGGGGGTGAGCAGTTCTTC. Its protein product is CASRPTGGEQFF. This sequence joins TRBV12-3 or TRBV12-4 and TRBJ2-1; 8 bases match TRBD1. Unmatched junction bases numbered 4, after V lost 6 bases and J lost 9 bases. The CDR3 runs to 12 residues.

This clonotype was recorded at least ten times. The chain joins TRBV6-2 or TRBV6-3 to TRBJ2-1; 12 positions match TRBD2. CDR1 and CDR2 (germline): MNHEY, SVGEGT. Trimming removed 7 bases from V and 0 bases from J; junction bases left unmatched: 4. The CDR3 loop spans 16 amino acids. The CDR3 loop is CASTSSGGVSYNEQFF. CDR3 coding DNA: TGTGCCAGCACTTCTAGCGGGGGGGTCTCCTACAATGAGCAGTTCTTC.

This rearrangement joins TRBV7-9 to TRBJ1-6; D uncertain. V dropped 1 base and J dropped 6 bases, with 4 bases sitting between them. CDR3 length: 13 residues. The germline V gene has CDR1 SEHNR and CDR2 FQNEAQ (reference sequence). CDR3 DNA: TGTGCCAGCAGCTTAGTTCCTAATTCACCCCTCCACTTT. This encodes CASSLVPNSPLHF.

Ten or more counts support this clonotype. The rearrangement links TRBV7-6 to TRBJ1-6, with TRBD1 as a possible D gene (5 bases). Trimming removed 0 bases from V and 7 bases from J, with 10 bases in between. The CDR3 loop spans 15 amino acids. Germline CDR1 and CDR2: SGHVS and FNYEAQ. This chain's CDR3 is CASSLAGRENSPLHF. The CDR3, as DNA: TGTGCCAGCAGCTTAGCAGGCAGGGAGAATTCACCCCTCCACTTT.

This clonotype was seen many times. The J gene is TRBJ1-5, the V gene TRBV3-1, with 7 bases aligning to TRBD1. Germline lookup yields CDR1 LGHDT and CDR2 YNNKEL (reference sequence). This CDR3 spans 15 amino acids. V trimming: 1 base; J trimming: 3 bases; junction bases outside the gene matches: 3. The CDR3 protein is CASSQVTGVNQPQHF. For the CDR3, the DNA is TGTGCCAGCAGCCAAGTAACAGGGGTCAATCAGCCCCAGCATTTT.